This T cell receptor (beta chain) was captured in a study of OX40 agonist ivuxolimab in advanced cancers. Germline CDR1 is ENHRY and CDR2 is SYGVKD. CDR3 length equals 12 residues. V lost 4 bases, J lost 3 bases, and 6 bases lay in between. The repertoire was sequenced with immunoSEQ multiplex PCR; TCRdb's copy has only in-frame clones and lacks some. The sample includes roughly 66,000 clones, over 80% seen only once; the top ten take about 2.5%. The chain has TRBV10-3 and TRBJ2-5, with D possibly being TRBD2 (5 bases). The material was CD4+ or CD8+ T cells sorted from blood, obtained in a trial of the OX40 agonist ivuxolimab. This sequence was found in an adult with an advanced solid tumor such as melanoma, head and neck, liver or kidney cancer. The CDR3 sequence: CAISAAEETQYF. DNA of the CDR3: TGTGCCATCAGTGCAGCGGAAGAGACCCAGTACTTC.